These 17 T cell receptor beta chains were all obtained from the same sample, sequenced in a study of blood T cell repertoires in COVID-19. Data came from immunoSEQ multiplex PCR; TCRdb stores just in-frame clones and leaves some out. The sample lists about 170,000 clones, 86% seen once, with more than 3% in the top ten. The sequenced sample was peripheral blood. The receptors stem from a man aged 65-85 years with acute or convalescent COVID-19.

The CDR3 bases are TGTGCCAGTACAATTCGAGGACAGATTTTGGCTACCTACTCTGGAAACACCATATATTTT. Translated: CASTIRGQILATYSGNTIYF. This sequence joins TRBV19 and TRBJ1-3, with TRBD1 as a possible D gene (6 bases). The V gene's germline CDR1 is LNHDA and CDR2 SQIVND (reference sequence). The V end lost 7 bases, the J end lost 0 bases, and 28 bases lay between the germline ends. CDR3 size: 20 residues.

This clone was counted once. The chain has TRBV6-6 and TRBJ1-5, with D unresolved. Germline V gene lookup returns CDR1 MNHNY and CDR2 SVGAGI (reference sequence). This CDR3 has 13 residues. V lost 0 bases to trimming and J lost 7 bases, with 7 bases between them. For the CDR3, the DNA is TGTGCCAGCAGTTACTCGGTGGGCCAGCCCCAGCATTTT. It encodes CASSYSVGQPQHF.

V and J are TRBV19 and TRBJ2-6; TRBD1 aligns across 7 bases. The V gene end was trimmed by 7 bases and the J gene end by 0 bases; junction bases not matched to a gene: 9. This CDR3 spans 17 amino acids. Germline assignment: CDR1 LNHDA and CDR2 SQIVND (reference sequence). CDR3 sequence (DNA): TGTGCCAGTACCACGACAGGGTTAGGCTCTGGGGCCAACGTCCTGACTTTC. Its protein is CASTTTGLGSGANVLTF.

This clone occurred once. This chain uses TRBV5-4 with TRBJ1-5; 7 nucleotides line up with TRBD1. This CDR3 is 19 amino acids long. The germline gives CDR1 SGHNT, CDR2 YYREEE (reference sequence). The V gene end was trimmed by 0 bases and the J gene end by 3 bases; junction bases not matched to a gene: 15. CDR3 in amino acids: CASSLEVTGSIGYNQPQHF. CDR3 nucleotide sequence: TGTGCCAGCAGCTTGGAAGTGACAGGGAGCATTGGATACAATCAGCCCCAGCATTTT.

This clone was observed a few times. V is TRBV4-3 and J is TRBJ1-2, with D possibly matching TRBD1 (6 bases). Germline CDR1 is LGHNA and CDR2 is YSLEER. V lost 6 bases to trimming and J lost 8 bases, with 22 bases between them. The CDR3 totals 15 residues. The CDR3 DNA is TGCGCCAGCAGTCACCGTTTCAGGGGTGATCGAGGCTACACCTTC. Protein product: CASSHRFRGDRGYTF.

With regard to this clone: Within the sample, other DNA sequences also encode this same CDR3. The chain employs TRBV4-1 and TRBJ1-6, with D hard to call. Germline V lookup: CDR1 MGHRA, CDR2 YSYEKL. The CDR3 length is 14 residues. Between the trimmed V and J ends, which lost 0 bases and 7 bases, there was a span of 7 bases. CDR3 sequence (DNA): TGCGCCAGCAGCCAAGAGGGCGGGAATTCACCCCTCCACTTT. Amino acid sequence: CASSQEGGNSPLHF.

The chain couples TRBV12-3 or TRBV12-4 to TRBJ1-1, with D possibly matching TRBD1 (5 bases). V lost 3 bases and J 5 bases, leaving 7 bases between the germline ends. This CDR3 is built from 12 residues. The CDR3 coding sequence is TGTGCCAGCAGTTTCAGGGTAACTGAAGCTTTCTTT. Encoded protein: CASSFRVTEAFF.

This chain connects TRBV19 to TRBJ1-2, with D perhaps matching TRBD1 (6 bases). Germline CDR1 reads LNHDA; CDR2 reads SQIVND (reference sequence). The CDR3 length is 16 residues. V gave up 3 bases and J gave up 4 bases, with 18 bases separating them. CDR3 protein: CASSIRGDRTTYGYTF. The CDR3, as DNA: TGTGCCAGTAGTATCAGAGGCGACAGGACCACCTATGGCTACACCTTC.

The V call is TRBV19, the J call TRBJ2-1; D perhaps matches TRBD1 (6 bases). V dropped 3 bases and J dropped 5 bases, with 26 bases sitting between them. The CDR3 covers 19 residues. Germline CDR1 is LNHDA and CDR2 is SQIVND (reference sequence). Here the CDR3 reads CASSISHRALGPVNNEQFF. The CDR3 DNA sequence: TGTGCCAGTAGTATCAGCCACAGGGCCCTCGGACCAGTCAACAATGAGCAGTTCTTC.

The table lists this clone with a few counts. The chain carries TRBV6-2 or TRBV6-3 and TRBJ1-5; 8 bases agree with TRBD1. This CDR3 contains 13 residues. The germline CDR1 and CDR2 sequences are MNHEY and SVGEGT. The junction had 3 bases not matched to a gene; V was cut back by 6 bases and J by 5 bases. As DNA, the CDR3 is TGTGCCAGCAGCCCGACAGGGGATCAGCCCCAGCATTTT. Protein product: CASSPTGDQPQHF.

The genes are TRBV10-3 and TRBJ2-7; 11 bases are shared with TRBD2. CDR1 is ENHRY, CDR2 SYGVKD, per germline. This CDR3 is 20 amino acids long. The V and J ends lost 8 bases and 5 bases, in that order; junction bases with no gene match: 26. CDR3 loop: CAIVASALIVGTSGINEQYF. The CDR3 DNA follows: TGTGCCATCGTCGCTAGCGCCCTCATTGTGGGGACTAGCGGCATAAACGAGCAGTACTTC.

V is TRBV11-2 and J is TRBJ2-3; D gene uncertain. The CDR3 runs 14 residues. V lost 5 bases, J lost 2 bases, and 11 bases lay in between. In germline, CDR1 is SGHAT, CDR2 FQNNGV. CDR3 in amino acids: CASSHDWNTDTQYF. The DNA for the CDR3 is TGTGCCAGCAGCCACGACTGGAACACAGATACGCAGTATTTT.

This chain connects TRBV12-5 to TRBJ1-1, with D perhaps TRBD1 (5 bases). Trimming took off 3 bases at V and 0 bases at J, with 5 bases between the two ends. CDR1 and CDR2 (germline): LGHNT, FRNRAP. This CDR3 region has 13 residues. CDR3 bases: TGTGCTAGTGGTTTCAGGGTGAACACTGAAGCTTTCTTT. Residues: CASGFRVNTEAFF.

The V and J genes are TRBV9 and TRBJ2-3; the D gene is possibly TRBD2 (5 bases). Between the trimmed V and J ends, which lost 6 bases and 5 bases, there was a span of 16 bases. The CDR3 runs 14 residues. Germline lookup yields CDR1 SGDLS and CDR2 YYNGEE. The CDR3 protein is CASTRAAEGDTQYF. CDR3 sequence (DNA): TGTGCCAGCACCCGCGCAGCGGAAGGAGATACGCAGTATTTT.

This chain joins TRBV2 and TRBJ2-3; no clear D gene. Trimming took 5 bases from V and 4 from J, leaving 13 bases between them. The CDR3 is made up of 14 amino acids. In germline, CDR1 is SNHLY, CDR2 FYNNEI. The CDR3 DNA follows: TGTGCCAGCAGTCCGGGTATGATGGCAGATACGCAGTATTTT. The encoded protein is CASSPGMMADTQYF.

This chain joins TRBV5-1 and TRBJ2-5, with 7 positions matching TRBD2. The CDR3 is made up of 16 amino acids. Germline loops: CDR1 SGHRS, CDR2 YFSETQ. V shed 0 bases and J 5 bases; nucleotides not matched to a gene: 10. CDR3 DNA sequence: TGCGCCAGCAGCTTGGAACTGGGCCTCGGGGGGGAGACCCAGTACTTC. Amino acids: CASSLELGLGGETQYF.

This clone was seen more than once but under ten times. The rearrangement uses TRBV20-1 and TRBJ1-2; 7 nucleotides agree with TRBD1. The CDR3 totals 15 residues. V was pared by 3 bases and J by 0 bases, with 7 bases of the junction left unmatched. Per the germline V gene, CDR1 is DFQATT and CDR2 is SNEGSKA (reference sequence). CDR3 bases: TGCAGTGCTAGTGGGACAGTTAGAACTAACTATGGCTACACCTTC. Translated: CSASGTVRTNYGYTF.